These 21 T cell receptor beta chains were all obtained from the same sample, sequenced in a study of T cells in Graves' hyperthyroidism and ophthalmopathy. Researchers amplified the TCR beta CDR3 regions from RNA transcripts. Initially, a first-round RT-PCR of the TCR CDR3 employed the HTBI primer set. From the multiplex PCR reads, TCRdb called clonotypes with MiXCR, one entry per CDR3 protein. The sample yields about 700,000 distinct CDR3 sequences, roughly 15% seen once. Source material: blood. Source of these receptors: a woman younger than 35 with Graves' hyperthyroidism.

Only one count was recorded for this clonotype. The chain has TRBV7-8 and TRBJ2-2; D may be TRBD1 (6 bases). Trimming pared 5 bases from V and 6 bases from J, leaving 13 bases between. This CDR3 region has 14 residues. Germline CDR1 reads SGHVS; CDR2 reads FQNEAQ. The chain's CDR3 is CASSRDILAGELFF. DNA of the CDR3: TGTGCCAGCAGCCGGGACATTTTGGCCGGGGAGCTGTTTTTT.

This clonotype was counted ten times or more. In DNA form, the CDR3 reads TGTGCCAGCCCTGGGGCAGGGGGGGAGACCCAGTACTTC. It encodes CASPGAGGETQYF. This chain links TRBV6-1 with TRBJ2-5; weak D call: TRBD1 (7 bases). The V gene lost 8 bases and the J gene lost 5 bases, with 15 bases spanning the gap. The CDR3 has 13 residues. Germline lookup yields CDR1 MNHNS and CDR2 SASEGT.

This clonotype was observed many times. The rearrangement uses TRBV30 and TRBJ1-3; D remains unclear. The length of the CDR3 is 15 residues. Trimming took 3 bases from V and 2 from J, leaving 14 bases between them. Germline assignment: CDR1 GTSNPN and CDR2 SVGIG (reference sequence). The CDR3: CAWSGLSFTGNTIYF. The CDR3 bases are TGTGCCTGGAGCGGTTTGAGCTTCACTGGAAACACCATATATTTT.

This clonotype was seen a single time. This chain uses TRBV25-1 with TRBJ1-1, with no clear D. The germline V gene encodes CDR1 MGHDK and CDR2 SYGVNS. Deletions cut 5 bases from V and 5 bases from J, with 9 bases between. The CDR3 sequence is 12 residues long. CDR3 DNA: TGTGCCAGCAGTCGGGGATGGACTGAAGCTTTCTTT. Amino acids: CASSRGWTEAFF.

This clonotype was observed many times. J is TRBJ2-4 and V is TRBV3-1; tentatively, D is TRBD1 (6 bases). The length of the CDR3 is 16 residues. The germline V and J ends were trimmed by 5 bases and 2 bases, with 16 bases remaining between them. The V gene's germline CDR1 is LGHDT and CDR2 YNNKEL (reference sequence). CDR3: CASSGRQALPKNIQYF. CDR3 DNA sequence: TGTGCCAGCAGCGGACGACAGGCGCTACCCAAAAACATTCAGTACTTC.

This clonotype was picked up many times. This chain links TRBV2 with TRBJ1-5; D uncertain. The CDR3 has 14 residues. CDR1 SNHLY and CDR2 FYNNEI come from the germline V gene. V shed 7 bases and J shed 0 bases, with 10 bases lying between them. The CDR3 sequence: CASTRRDSNQPQHF. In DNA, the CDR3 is TGTGCCAGCACGAGGAGGGATAGCAATCAGCCCCAGCATTTT.

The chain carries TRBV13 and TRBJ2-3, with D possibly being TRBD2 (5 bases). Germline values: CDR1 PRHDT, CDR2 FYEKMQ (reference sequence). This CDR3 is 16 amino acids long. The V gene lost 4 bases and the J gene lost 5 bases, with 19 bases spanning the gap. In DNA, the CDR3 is TGTGCCAGCAGCTCCCGGTTGGCGGGCCCGAAAGATACGCAGTATTTT. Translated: CASSSRLAGPKDTQYF.

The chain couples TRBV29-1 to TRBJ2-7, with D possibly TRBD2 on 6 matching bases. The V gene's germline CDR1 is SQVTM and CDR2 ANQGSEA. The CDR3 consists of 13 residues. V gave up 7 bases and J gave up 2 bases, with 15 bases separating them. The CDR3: CSALSGITYEQYF. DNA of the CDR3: TGCAGCGCCCTTAGCGGTATCACCTACGAGCAGTACTTC.

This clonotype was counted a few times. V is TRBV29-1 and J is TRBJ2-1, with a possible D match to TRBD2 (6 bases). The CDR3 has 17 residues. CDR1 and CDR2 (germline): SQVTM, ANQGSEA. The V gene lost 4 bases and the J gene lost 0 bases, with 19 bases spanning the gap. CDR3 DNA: TGCAGCGTTGTGGGGGGTCCTAGCGCCTCCTCCTACAATGAGCAGTTCTTC. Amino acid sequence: CSVVGGPSASSYNEQFF.

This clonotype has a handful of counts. The CDR3, as DNA: TGTGCCAGCAGTTACACACCAACTGGGACAGGGGCCAAGACCCAGTACTTC. Protein sequence: CASSYTPTGTGAKTQYF. This rearrangement joins TRBV6-6 to TRBJ2-5; 10 positions agree with TRBD1. CDR1 is MNHNY, CDR2 SVGAGI, per germline (reference sequence). This CDR3 has 17 amino acids. With V trimmed by 2 bases and J by 6 bases, 12 bases remained unmatched.

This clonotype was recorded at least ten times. The CDR3 reads CASSYSKIRAARNGLNTGELFF. CDR3 DNA sequence: TGTGCCAGCAGTTACTCGAAGATCCGCGCCGCCAGAAACGGGCTGAACACCGGGGAGCTGTTTTTT. The gene calls are TRBV6-6 and TRBJ2-2; D unclear. This CDR3 is 22 amino acids long. Trimming cost V 0 bases and J 1 base, with 27 bases left between them. Germline assignment: CDR1 MNHNY and CDR2 SVGAGI (reference sequence).

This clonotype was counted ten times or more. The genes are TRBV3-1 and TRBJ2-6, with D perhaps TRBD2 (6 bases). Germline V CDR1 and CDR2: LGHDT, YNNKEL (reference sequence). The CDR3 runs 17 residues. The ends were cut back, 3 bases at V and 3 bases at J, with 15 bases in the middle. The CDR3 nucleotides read TGTGCCAGCAGCCAGGACTACATTGGGGTTGGGGCCAACGTCCTGACTTTC. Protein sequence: CASSQDYIGVGANVLTF.

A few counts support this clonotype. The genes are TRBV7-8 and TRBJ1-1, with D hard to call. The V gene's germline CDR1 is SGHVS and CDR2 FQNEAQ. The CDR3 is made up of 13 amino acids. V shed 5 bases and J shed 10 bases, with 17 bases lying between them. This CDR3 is CASSLEVQSLAFF. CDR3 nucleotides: TGTGCCAGCAGCCTCGAGGTACAGTCGTTAGCTTTCTTT.

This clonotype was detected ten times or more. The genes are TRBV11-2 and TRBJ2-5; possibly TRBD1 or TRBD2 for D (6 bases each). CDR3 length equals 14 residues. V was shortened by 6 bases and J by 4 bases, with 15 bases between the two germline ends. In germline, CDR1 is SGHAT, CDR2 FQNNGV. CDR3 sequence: CASRVGGGLETQYF. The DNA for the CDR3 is TGTGCCAGCAGGGTCGGAGGGGGGTTAGAGACCCAGTACTTC.

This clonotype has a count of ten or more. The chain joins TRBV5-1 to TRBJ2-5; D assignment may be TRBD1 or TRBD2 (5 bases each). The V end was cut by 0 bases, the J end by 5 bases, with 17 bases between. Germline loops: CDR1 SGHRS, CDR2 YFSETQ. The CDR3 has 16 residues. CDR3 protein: CASSLVVGRDGETQYF. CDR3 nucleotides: TGCGCCAGCAGCTTGGTGGTGGGCAGGGACGGCGAGACCCAGTACTTC.

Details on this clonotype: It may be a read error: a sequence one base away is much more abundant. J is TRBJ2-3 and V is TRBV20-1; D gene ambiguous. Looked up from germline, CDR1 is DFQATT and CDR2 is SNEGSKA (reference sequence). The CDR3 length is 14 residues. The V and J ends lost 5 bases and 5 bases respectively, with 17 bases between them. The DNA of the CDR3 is TGCAGTGCTGGACCGCTCCCTTACGGAGATACGCAGTATTTT. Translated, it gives CSAGPLPYGDTQYF.

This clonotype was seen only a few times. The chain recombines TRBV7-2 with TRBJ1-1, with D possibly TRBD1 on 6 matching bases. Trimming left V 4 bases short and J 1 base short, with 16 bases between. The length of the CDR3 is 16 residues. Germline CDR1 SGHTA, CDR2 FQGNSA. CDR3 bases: TGTGCCAGCAGCTACACAGGGAGTAGGGGGAACACTGAAGCTTTCTTT. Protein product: CASSYTGSRGNTEAFF.

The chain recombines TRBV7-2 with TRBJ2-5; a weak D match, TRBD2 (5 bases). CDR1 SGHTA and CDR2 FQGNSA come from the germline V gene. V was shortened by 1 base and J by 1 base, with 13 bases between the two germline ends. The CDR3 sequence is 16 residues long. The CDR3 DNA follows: TGTGCCAGCAGCTTAGTGGGGTGGCTAGCCCAAGAGACCCAGTACTTC. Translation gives CASSLVGWLAQETQYF.

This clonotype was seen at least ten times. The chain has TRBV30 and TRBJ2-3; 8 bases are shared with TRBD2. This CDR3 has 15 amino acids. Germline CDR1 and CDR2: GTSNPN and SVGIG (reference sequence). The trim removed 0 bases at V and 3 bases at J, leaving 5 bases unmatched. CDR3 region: CAWSVLAGITDTQYF. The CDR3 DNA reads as TGTGCCTGGAGTGTATTAGCGGGAATTACAGATACGCAGTATTTT.

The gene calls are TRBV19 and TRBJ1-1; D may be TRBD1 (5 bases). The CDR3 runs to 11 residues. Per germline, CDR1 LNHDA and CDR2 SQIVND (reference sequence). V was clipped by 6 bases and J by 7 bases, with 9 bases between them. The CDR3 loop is CASRQGVEAFF. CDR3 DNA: TGTGCCAGTAGGCAGGGAGTTGAAGCTTTCTTT.

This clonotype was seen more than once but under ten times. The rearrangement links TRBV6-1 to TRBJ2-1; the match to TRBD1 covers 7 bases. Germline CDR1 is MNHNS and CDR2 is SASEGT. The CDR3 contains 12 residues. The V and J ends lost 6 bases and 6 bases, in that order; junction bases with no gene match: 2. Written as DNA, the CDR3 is TGTGCCAGCAGATACAGGGGCAATGAGCAGTTCTTC. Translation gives CASRYRGNEQFF.